This T cell receptor (beta chain) originates from a study of OX40 agonist ivuxolimab in advanced cancers. Whole-study context: From about 23 to 85 years was the age range, with a mean of approximately 58 years, and 65% to 90% were male. Findings of the study overall: Some patients who did not respond also had low normalized T-cell clonal expansion.

This CDR3 is built from 13 residues. Per germline, CDR1 KGHSH and CDR2 LQKENI. Trimming took off 1 base at V and 3 bases at J, with 7 bases between the two ends. Clones were sequenced by immunoSEQ multiplex PCR, and TCRdb holds only the in-frame ones, with some missing. The profile shows tens of thousands of clones, around 93% of them singletons. This clone appeared a single time. No antigen is known for it. The V gene is TRBV18, the J gene TRBJ2-7, with no clear D. This clonotype originated in an adult with an advanced solid tumor such as melanoma, head and neck, liver or kidney cancer. The material was CD4+ or CD8+ T cells sorted from blood, obtained in a trial of the OX40 agonist ivuxolimab. The CDR3 region has the DNA TGTGCCAGCTCACCACACCAAAACTACGAGCAGTACTTC. This codes for CASSPHQNYEQYF.